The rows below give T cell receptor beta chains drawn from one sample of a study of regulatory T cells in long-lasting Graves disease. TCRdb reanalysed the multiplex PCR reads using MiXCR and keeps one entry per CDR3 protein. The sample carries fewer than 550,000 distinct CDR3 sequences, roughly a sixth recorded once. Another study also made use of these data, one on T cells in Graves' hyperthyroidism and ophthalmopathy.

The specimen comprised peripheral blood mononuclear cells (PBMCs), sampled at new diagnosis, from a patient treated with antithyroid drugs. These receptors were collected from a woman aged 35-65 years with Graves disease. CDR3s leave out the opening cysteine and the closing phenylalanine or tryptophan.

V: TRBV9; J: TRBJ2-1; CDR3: ASSPIYGTKYNEQF
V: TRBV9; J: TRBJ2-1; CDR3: ASSVAPPGSSNNEQF
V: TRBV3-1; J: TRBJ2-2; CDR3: ASTTLRDRATGELF
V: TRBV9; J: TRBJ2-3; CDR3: ASSESGAADTQY
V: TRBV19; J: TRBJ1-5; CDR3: ASSSSWVNQPQH
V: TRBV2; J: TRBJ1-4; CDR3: ASRVGVREKLV
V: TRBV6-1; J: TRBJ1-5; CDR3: ASSQGSLQPQH
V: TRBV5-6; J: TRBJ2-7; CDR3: ASSQDSSGYEQY
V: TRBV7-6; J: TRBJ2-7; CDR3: ASSLAGGGEQY
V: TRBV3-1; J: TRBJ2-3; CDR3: ASSQDETVASTDTQY
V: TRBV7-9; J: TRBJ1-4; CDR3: ASSLHEKLF
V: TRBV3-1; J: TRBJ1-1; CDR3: ASSQDPGTTEAF
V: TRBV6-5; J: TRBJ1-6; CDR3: ASSYFQGVEKNSPLH
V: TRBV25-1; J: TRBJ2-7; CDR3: ASTRGHGGYEQY
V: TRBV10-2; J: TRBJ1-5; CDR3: ASSDEDRLNQPQH
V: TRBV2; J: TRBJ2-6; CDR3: ASSEDFSGANVLT
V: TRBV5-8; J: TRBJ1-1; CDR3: ASRHRTPQAEAF
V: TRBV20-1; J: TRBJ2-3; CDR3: SAKTGTDTQY
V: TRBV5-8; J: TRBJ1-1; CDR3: ASRGQGVVAF
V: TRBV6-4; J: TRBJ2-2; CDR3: ASRQDLSTGELF
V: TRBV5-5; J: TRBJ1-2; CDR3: ASSRGQGVATVYT
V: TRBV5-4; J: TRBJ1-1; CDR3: ASSLAPGENTEAF
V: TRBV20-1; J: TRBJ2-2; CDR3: SADQGGTGELF
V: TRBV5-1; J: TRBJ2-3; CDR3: ASSLEGHTTDTQY
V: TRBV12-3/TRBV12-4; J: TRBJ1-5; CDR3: ASSYRLLQPQH
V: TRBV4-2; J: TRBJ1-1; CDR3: ASSQGGGGGTEAF
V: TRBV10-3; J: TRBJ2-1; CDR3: AIRGGAGGSDNEQF
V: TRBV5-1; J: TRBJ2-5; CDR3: ASSLVGRTTGEETQY
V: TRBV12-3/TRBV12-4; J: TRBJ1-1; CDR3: ASSTELNTEAF
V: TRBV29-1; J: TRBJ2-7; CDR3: SVTPRGTLTYEQY
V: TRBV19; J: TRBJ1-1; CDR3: ASSISLDGEAF
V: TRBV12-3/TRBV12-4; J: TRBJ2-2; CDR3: ASSFVPGQGELF
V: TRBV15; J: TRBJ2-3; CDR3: ATSRRLAGSGTDTQY
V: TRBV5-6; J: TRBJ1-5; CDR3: ASSLGQGAPQPQH
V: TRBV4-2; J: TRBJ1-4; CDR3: ASSQDLTVRAELF
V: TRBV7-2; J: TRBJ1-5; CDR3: ASRAGTVNQPQH
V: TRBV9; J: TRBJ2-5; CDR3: ASAAMYQETQY
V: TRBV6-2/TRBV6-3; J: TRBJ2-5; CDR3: ASELQGQETQY
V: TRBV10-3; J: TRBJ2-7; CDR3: AISESAGGPYEQY
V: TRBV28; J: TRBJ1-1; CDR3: ASIEGTNTEAF
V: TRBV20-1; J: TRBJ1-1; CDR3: SAAADAGGFTEAF
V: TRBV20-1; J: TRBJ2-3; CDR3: SARGGGPKDTQY
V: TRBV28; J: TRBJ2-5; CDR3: ASETGTGKETQY
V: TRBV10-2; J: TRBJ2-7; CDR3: ASGPGLSYEQY
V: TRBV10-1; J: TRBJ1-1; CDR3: ASSETENTEAF
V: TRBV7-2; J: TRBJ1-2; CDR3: ASSGQGLANYGYT
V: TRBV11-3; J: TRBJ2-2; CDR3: GSSLRGWVTGELF
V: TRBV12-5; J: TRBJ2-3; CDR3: ASSLAGGLNTDTQY
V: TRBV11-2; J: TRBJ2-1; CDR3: ASSSDRGYGDEQF
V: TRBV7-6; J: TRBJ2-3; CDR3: ASSFYGLAGGPDTQY
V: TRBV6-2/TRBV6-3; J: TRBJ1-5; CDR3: ATLPSGGGRQPQH
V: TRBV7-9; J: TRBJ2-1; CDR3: ASSFRGTYNEQF
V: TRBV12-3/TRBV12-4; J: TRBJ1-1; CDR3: ASRGEEAF